What follows describes a single T cell receptor (beta chain). Its antigen is unknown. These data originate in a study of T cell responses to AZD1222 COVID-19 vaccine. Germline V gene sequence: CDR1 MGHRA, CDR2 YSYEKL. This CDR3 region has 14 residues. Deletions cut 4 bases from V and 6 bases from J, with 15 bases between. Sequencing used immunoSEQ multiplex PCR; TCRdb keeps in-frame clones, though not all of them. The table lists some 150,000 clones, 75% to 95% of them singletons. General study findings and limits: After the peak T cell response, and only then, were repertoires sampled. As reported, nearly half of all spike-specific TCRs target variant regions that are unmutated. The donor cohort was predominantly white British with a female majority, and clonal diversity may have been underestimated. Among those given AZD1222, only six were seropositive at baseline.

The receptor comes from an adult in good health. This chain uses TRBV4-1 with TRBJ1-2; the D is unclear. The material sequenced was peripheral blood, taken on day 0 of MenACWY control vaccination. The CDR3 is CASSPGRVGDGYTF. The DNA of the CDR3 is TGCGCCAGCAGCCCCGGTAGAGTAGGCGATGGCTACACCTTC.